This T cell receptor (beta chain) was captured in a study of blood T cell repertoires in COVID-19. Study context: COVID-19 samples from acute and convalescent phases originated in the United States, Italy and Spain. In each case, the material was cDNA or gDNA derived from T cells, B-cell-depleted T cells, or PBMCs.

Authors' data handling: Scientists estimated how many nucleated cells there were by amplifying reference gene primers. Sequencing used immunoSEQ multiplex PCR; TCRdb keeps in-frame clones, though not all of them. V and J calls and clone size come straight from that table; D and trimming were deduced from the DNA. Of 150,000 or so clones in the sample, around 84% were seen once. This CDR3 region has 15 residues. V dropped 6 bases and J dropped 5; count of bases not matched to a gene: 6. CDR1 and CDR2 from the germline V gene are MNHEY and SMNVEV (reference sequence). This TCR derives from a man aged 80 or over with acute or convalescent COVID-19. The chain is built from TRBV27 and TRBJ1-6, with 8 nucleotides matching TRBD1. The sequenced sample was peripheral blood. CDR3 residues: CASSRDRGDNSPLHF. The CDR3 DNA reads as TGTGCCAGCAGCCGAGACAGGGGAGATAATTCACCCCTCCACTTT.